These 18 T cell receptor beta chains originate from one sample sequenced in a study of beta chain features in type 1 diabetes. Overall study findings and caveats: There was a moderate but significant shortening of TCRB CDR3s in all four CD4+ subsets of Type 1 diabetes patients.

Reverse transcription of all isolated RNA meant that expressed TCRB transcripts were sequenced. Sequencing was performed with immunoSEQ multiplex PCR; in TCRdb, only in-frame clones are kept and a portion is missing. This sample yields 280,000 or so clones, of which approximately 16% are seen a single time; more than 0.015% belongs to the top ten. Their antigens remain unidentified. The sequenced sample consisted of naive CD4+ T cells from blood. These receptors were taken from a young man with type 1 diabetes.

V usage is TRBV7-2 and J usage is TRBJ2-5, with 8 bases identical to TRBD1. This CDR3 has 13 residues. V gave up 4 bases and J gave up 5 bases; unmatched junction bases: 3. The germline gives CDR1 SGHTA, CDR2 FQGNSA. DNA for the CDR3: TGTGCCAGCAGCTCAACAGGGGGTGAGACCCAGTACTTC. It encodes CASSSTGGETQYF.

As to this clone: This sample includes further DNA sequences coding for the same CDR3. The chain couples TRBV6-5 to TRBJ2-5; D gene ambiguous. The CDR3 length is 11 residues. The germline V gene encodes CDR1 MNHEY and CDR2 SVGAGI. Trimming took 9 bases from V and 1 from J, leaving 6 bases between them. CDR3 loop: CASSSQETQYF. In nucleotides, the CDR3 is TGTGCCAGTTCTTCCCAAGAGACCCAGTACTTC.

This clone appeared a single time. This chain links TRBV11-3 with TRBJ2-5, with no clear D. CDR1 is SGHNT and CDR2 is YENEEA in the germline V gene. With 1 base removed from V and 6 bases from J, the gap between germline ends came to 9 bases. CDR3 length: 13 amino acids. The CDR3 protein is CASSLGSEQTQYF. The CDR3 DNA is TGTGCCAGCAGCTTAGGGTCGGAGCAGACCCAGTACTTC.

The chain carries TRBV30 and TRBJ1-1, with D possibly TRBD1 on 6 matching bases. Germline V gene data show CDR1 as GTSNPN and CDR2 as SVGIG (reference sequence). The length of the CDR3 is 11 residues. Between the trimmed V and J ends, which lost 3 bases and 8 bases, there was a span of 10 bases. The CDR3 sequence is CAWRAGAEAFF. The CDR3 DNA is TGTGCCTGGAGAGCAGGGGCCGAAGCTTTCTTT.

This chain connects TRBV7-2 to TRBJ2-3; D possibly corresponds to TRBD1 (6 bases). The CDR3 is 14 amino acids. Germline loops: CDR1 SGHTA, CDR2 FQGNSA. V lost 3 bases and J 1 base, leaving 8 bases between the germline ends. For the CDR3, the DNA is TGTGCCAGCAGCTTTTACAGGGGCACAGATACGCAGTATTTT. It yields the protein CASSFYRGTDTQYF.

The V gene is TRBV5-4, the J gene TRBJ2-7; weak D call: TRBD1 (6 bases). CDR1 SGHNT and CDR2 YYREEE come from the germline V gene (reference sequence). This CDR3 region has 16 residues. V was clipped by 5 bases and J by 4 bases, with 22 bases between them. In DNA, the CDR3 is TGTGCCAGCAGTTCGACAGGCTACGGACTTGTATACGAGCAGTACTTC. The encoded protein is CASSSTGYGLVYEQYF.

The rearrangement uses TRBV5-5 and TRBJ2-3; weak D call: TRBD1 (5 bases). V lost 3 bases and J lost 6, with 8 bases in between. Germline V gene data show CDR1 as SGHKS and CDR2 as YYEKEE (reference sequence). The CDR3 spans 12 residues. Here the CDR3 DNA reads TGTGCCAGCAGCTCCGACAGCGATACGCAGTATTTT. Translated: CASSSDSDTQYF.

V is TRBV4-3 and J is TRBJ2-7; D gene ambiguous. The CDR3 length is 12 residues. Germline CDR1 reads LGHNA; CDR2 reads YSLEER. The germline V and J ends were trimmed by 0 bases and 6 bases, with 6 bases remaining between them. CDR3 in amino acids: CASSQDRGEQYF. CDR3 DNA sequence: TGCGCCAGCAGCCAAGATCGCGGCGAGCAGTACTTC.

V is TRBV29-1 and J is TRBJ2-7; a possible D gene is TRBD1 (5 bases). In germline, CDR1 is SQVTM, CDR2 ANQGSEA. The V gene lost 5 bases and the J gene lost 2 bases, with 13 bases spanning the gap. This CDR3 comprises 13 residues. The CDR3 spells CSVQGRLTYEQYF. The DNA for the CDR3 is TGCAGCGTTCAGGGCAGGCTAACCTACGAGCAGTACTTC.

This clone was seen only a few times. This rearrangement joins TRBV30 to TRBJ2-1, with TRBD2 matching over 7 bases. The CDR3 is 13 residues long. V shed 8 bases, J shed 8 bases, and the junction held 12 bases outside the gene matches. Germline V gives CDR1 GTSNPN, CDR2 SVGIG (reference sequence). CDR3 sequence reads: CARTRDYGDEQFF. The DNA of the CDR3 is TGTGCCAGGACCCGGGACTACGGGGATGAGCAGTTCTTC.

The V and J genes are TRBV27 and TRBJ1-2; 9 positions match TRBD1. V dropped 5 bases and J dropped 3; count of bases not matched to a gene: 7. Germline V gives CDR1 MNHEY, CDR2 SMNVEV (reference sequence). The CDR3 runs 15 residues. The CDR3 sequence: CASSRGQGIDYGYTF. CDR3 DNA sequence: TGTGCCAGCAGTAGGGGACAGGGAATAGACTATGGCTACACCTTC.

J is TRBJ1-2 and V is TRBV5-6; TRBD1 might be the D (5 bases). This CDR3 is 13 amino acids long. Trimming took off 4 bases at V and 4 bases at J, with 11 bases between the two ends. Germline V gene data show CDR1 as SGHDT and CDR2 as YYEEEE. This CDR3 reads CASSPGVAYGYTF. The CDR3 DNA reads TGTGCCAGCAGCCCGGGGGTGGCCTATGGCTACACCTTC.

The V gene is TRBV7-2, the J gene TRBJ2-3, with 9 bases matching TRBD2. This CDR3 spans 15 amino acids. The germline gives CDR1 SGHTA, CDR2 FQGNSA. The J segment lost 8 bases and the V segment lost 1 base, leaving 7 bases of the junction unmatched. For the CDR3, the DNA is TGTGCCAGCAGCTTAGTGGCGGGGGGGCGGGGTACGCAGTATTTT. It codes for CASSLVAGGRGTQYF.

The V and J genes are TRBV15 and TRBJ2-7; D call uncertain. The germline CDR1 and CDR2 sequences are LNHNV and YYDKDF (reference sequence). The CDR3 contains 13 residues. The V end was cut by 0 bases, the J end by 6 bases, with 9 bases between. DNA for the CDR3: TGTGCCACCAGCAGAGATCTAGGTTCCGAGCAGTACTTC. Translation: CATSRDLGSEQYF.

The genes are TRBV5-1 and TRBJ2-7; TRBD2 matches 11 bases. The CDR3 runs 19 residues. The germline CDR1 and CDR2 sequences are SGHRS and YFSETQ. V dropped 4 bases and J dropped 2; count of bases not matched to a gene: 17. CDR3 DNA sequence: TGCGCCAGCAGCACGCCTGGGCTAGCGGGGGGCGGTACCGCCTACGAGCAGTACTTC. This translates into CASSTPGLAGGGTAYEQYF.

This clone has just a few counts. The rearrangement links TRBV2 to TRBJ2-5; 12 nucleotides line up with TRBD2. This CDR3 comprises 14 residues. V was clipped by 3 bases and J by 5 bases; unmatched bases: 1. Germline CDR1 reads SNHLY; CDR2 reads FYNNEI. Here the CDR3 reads CASSDLAGGETQYF. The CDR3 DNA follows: TGTGCCAGCAGTGACCTAGCGGGGGGGGAGACCCAGTACTTC.

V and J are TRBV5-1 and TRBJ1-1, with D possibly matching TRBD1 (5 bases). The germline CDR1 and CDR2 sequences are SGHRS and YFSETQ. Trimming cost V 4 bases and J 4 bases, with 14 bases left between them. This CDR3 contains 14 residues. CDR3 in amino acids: CASSGTVGSTEAFF. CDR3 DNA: TGCGCCAGCAGCGGGACTGTCGGTAGCACTGAAGCTTTCTTT.

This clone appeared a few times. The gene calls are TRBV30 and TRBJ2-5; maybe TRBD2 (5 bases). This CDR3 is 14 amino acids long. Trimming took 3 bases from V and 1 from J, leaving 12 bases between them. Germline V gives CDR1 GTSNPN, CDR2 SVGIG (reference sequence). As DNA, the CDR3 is TGTGCCTGGAGGGGTCTCCGGGGCCAAGAGACCCAGTACTTC. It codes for CAWRGLRGQETQYF.